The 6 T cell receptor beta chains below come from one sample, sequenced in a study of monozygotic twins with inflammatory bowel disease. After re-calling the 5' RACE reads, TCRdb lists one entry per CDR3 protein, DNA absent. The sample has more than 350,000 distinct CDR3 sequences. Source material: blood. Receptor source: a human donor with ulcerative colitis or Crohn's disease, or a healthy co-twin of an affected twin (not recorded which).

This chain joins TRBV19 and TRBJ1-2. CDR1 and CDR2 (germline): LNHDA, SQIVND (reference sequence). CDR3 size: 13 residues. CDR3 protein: CASSKRQDYGYTF.

The CDR3 region is CSVGASPSGSFEFF. The J gene is TRBJ2-1, the V gene TRBV29-1; the D gene TCRdb calls, TRBD2, cannot be checked with no DNA. The CDR3 runs 14 residues. Germline CDR1 SQVTM, CDR2 ANQGSEA.

CDR3 protein: CASSLERAGHAEAFF. The V call is TRBV7-8, the J call TRBJ1-1; with no DNA, the TCRdb D assignment of TRBD1 cannot be verified. The V gene's germline CDR1 is SGHVS and CDR2 FQNEAQ. The CDR3 has 15 amino acids.

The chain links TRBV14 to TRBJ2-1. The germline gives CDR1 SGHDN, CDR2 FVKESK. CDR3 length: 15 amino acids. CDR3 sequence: CASSQSLRQYNEQFF.

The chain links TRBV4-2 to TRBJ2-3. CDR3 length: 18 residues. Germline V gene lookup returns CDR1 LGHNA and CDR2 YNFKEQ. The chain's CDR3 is CASSQDSWTAQGTDTQYF.

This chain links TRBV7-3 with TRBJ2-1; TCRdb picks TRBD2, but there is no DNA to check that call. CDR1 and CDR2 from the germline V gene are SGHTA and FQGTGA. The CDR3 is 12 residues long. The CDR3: CASSYTGAEQFF.